This entry features one TCR beta chain sequence. Its specificity is not known. Sequenced by immunoSEQ multiplex PCR; TCRdb stores in-frame clones only, minus some. The sample consists of under 150,000 clones, 85% to 95% of them appearing once. The data originate from a study of graft-versus-host responses after intestinal transplantation. Trimming pared 0 bases from V and 7 bases from J, leaving 12 bases between. Germline CDR1 MNHEY, CDR2 SVGAGI. CDR3 length: 15 amino acids. Study-level findings and limits: The marrow of recipients harbored GvH clones, and ileum or blood showed some of them first.

The clonotype originates from a human donor who received an intestinal transplant. The sequences come from unstimulated CD4+ T cells sorted from spleen or lymph node cells, collected before intestinal transplant. This chain joins TRBV6-5 and TRBJ2-2; D call uncertain. Written as DNA, the CDR3 is TGTGCCAGCAGTTACTCGAGGCTAGAAATCGGGGAGCTGTTTTTT. Amino acids: CASSYSRLEIGELFF.